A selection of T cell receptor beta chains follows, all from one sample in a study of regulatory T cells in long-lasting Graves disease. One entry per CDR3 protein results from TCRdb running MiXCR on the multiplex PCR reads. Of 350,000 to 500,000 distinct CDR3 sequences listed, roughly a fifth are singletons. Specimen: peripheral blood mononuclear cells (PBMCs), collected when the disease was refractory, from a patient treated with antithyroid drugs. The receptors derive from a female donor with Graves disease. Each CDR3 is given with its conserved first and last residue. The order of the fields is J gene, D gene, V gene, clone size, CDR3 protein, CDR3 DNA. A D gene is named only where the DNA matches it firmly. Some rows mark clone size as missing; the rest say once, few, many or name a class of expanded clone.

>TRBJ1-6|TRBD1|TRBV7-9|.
CASSLPKTGGDNSPLHF
TGTGCCAGCAGCTTACCCAAGACAGGGGGAGATAATTCACCCCTCCACTTT
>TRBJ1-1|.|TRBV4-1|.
CASSHLAGPTGNTEAFF
TGCGCCAGCAGCCACCTCGCCGGGCCCACAGGGAACACTGAAGCTTTCTTT
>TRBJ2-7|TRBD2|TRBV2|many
CASRLLAELSYEQYF
TGTGCCAGCAGGCTACTAGCGGAACTATCCTACGAGCAGTACTTC
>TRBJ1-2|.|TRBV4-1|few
CASSHIVDGHYGYTF
TGCGCCAGCAGCCACATCGTCGACGGACACTATGGCTACACCTTC
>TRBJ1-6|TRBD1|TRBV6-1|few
CASRYRQGDSYNSPLHF
TGTGCCAGCAGGTACCGGCAAGGGGACAGCTATAATTCACCCCTCCACTTT
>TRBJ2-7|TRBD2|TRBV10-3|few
CAIKEREDYEQYF
TGTGCCATCAAAGAGCGGGAGGACTACGAGCAGTACTTC
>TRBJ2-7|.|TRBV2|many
CASSEQGFSSYEQYF
TGTGCCAGCAGTGAACAGGGATTTAGCTCCTACGAGCAGTACTTC
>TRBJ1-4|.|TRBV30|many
CAWSTRIFVATNEKLFF
TGTGCCTGGAGTACGAGAATTTTCGTGGCAACTAATGAAAAACTGTTTTTT
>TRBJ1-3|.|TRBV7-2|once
CASSLSAATDQYF
TGTGCCAGCAGCTTATCGGCGGCCACAGACCAATATTTT
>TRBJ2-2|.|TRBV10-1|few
CASSDLLDTGELFF
TGCGCCAGCAGTGATTTGCTGGACACCGGGGAGCTGTTTTTT
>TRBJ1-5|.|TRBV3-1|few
CASSQDYLSAGNQPQHF
TGTGCCAGCAGCCAAGATTACCTCTCAGCGGGCAATCAGCCCCAGCATTTT
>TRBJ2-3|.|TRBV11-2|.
CASSPAGRSTDTQYF
TGTGCCAGCAGCCCGGCCGGCCGAAGCACAGATACGCAGTATTTT
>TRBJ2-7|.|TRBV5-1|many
CASSLLGGSYEQYF
TGCGCCAGCAGCTTACTGGGTGGTAGCTACGAGCAGTACTTC
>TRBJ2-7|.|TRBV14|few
CASSQVSGRYEQYF
TGTGCCAGCAGCCAAGTTTCAGGTCGGTACGAGCAGTACTTC
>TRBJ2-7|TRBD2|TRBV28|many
CASSFGGAGPPEQYF
TGTGCCAGCAGTTTTGGGGGAGCGGGGCCACCGGAGCAGTACTTC
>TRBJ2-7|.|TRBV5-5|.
CASSSGHPYEQYF
TGTGCCAGCAGCTCTGGACACCCCTACGAGCAGTACTTC
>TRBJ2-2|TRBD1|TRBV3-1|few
CASRDRGLVGELFF
TGTGCCAGCCGTGACAGGGGGCTGGTCGGGGAGCTGTTTTTT
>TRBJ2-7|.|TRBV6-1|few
CASGRVSGRVTYEQYF
TGTGCCAGCGGCCGCGTTAGCGGAAGAGTAACCTACGAGCAGTACTTC
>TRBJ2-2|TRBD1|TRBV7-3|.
CASSLQGTGFFGELFF
TGTGCCAGCAGCTTACAAGGGACAGGGTTCTTCGGGGAGCTGTTTTTT
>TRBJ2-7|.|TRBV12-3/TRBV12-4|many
CASSPKKGTRSYEQYF
TGTGCCAGCAGTCCAAAAAAGGGGACTCGATCCTACGAGCAGTACTTC
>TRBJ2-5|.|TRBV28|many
CASSLSRAQETQYF
TGTGCCAGCAGTTTAAGCAGGGCGCAAGAGACCCAGTACTTC
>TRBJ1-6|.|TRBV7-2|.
CASSLESVSGSYNSPLHF
TGTGCCAGCAGCTTAGAATCGGTCAGCGGGTCCTATAATTCACCCCTCCACTTT